The clone carrying this T cell receptor (beta chain) came up many times. Its antigen is not identified. The CDR3 is 15 amino acids. The V segment lost 5 bases and the J segment 4 bases; nucleotides outside the gene matches: 8. The V gene's germline CDR1 is MDHEN and CDR2 SYDVKM. The data belong to a study of human T cells and chemical hapten exposure. Whole-study results and caveats: PT1 expanded TCR counts and patch test score correlated positively. Expanded TCRs made up significantly more big CDR3 similarity clusters than controls did.

As to time point: patch test 1, 2 weeks after DPC sensitization. Indicated treatment: therapeutic diphenylcyclopropenone sensitization with weekly scalp DPC. MiXCR, run by TCRdb on the RACE reads, gives a single entry per CDR3 protein. This sample has around 100,000 distinct CDR3 sequences; 9.5% to 12% occur once, and the top ten carry under 4.5%. The rearrangement joins TRBV28 to TRBJ1-5, with 7 bases lining up with TRBD1. This receptor was identified in a woman between 35 and 50 years old with alopecia areata. Some clones in this sample may be carry-over from other donors' samples. Sequences were derived from whole blood, sampled in connection with sensitization to the hapten diphenylcyclopropenone (DPC). The CDR3 sequence is CASSPAGQPNQPQHF. The CDR3 DNA follows: TGTGCCAGCAGTCCGGCGGGACAGCCTAATCAGCCCCAGCATTTT.